This TCR beta chain derives from a study of beta chain features in type 1 diabetes (dated by TCRdb to 2017 to 2018). Study-wide context: Patients and healthy donors did not differ in mean age, gender distribution, total cell number or subset yield. Naive and central memory subsets were obtained from all 30 or so donors, but regulatory and stem cell-like memory subsets were isolated from only 8 patients and roughly 8 healthy donors. A total of approximately 100,000,000 sorted cells were examined across all samples, and the number of cells per subset was strongly correlated with RNA yield. In the study, recently diagnosed type 1 diabetes patients and matched healthy donors were compared on the TCRB repertoires of their sorted circulating CD4+ T cell subsets. Broader findings and caveats from the paper: HLA sub-analyses involved small numbers of individuals, so any influence of HLA type on TCRB rearrangement remained unresolved. PCR may preferentially amplify shorter templates, but because patient and control samples were amplified and corrected together, any resulting skew would affect both groups equally. In all four CD4+ subsets, TCRB CDR3 length was moderately but significantly shorter in type 1 diabetes patients. Because cDNA was sequenced instead of genomic DNA, activated cells with high expression could be over-represented, although the groups did not differ in activation or CD3 levels. The naive, central memory and regulatory TCRB repertoires appeared to resemble one another more closely among patients than among healthy donors. At VDJ recombination sites, type 1 diabetes patients had fewer insertions and more deleted nucleotides, which implies abnormalities in thymic rearrangement.

V sheds 6 bases and J sheds 2 bases, leaving 7 bases between their ends. Reading from cysteine to phenylalanine, the CDR3 counts 12 amino acids. Just CDR3 DNA is preserved here, 36 bases in frame from base 1. For CDR1 and CDR2, the germline V gene lists SNHLY and FYNNEI. Each donor gave one peripheral blood draw, approximately 0.11 L on average, collected into heparinised tubes. Using a panel that included CD45RO, CCR7, CD25, CD127, CD95 and CD27, naive, central memory, regulatory and stem cell-like memory CD4+ T cells were sorted on a BD FACSAria II. A purity above 95% was achieved for all sorted populations. Right away, PBMCs were isolated by Lymphoprep density gradient centrifugation and were stained directly, with no culture step. To minimize batch effects, samples were stained and sorted in pairs, one healthy donor with one patient per experiment. For this clone: What this receptor recognizes is not known. No base quality information exists; no much larger clone differs at one position.

The High Capacity cDNA Reverse Transcription Kit was used to reverse transcribe all of the isolated RNA, meaning that expressed TCRB transcripts were what got sequenced. Naive, central memory and regulatory T cell samples underwent deep immunoSEQ sequencing, averaging about 3.57 million total reads per sample. After sorted cells were lysed in RLT buffer, RNA was extracted with DNase-treated RNeasy Micro or Mini kits, with the choice depending on cell number. Each cell subset was processed separately to prevent cross-contamination, with patient and healthy donor samples processed together. Using the immunoSEQ multiplex PCR, TCRB sequences were amplified from cDNA into 87-bp fragments spanning the CDR3 region. Sequencing of the amplicons was done on the Illumina HiSeq platform. Regarding the original processing steps: PCR bias was corrected computationally using synthetic template baselines, and reads within Hamming distance 2 were collapsed, with unmergeable singletons discarded. Reads were aligned to IMGT to assign V, D and J genes, CDR3 length, and insertions or deletions at six rearrangement sites. Within each subset, clonotype counts were normalized to the number of sorted cells before true diversity and Gini coefficients were calculated with the tcR R package. The overlap coefficient, calculated on TCRB nucleotide sequences, was used to measure repertoire sharing. In its TCRdb copy, this immuneACCESS table keeps in-frame sequences only and misses some clones. Where compared with another copy, unresolved V genes explain less than half of these, and the others have no known cause. Clone size and V and J calls were adopted from that table, with D and trimming inferred from the DNA. In all, the sample holds about 53,000 clones, and about 50% of those were seen once. In total, the top ten clones hold roughly 2.6% of the sample.

This TCR derives from a woman in her forties with type 1 diabetes. The chain links TRBV2 with TRBJ1-1, and TRBD1 may be the D gene, going by 5 matching bases. The sequencing sample was made of Tregs from blood. The cell subset or site tag for this specimen amounts to: regulatory CD4+ T cells. DNA sequence: TGTGCCAGCAGCAGGGCCAACACTGAAGCTTTCTTT. Translation gives CASSRANTEAFF.